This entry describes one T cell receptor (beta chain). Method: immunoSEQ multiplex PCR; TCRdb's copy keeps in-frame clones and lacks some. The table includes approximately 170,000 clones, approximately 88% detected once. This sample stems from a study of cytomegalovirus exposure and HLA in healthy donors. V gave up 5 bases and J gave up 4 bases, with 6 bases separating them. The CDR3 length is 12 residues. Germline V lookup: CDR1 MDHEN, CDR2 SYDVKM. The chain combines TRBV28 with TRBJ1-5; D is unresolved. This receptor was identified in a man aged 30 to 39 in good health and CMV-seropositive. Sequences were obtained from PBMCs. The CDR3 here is CASSERNQPQHF. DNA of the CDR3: TGTGCCAGCAGTGAGAGAAATCAGCCCCAGCATTTT.